The clone carrying this TCR beta chain was recorded many times. From the germline J gene comes the end of the CDR3, since the read stops 3 residues before it. The assay was immunoSEQ multiplex PCR, and TCRdb's table has in-frame clones only and misses some. Singletons are absent from the sample, which has 40,000 to 45,000 clones. V dropped 0 bases and J dropped 4 bases, with 5 bases sitting between them. The CDR3 totals 13 residues. Germline V CDR1 and CDR2: MNHEY, SVGEGT. This sample is drawn from a study of T cell clonality in common variable immunodeficiency. Sequenced input: peripheral blood mononuclear cells. This chain joins TRBV6-2 or TRBV6-3 and TRBJ2-3; D is ambiguous. The receptor comes from a person aged 18 to 75 in good health. The CDR3 loop is CASSYSAPDTQYF. CDR3 DNA (partial): TGTGCCAGCAGTTACTCGGCCCCAGATACG.